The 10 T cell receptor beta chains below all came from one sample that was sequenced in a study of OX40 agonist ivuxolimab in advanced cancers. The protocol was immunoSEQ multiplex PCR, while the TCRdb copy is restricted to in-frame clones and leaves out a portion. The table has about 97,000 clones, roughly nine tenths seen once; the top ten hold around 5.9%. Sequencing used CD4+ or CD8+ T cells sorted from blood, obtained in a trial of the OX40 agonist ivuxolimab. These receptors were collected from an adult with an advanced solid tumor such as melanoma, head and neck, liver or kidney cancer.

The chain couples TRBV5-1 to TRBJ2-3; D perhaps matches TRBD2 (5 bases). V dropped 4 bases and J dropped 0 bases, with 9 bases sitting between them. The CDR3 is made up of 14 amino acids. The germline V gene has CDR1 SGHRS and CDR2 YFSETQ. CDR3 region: CASSRGVSTDTQYF. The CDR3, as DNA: TGCGCCAGCAGCCGGGGTGTCAGCACAGATACGCAGTATTTT.

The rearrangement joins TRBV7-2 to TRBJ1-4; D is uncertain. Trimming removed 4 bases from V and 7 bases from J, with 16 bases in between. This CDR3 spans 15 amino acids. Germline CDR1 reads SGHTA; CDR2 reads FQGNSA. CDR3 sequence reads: CASSSGGVPREKLFF. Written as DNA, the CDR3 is TGTGCCAGCAGCTCGGGCGGGGTGCCACGTGAAAAACTGTTTTTT.

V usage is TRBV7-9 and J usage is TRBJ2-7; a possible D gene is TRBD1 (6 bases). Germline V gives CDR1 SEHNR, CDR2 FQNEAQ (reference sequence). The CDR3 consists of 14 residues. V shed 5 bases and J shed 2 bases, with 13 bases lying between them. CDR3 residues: CASSGQGGTYEQYF. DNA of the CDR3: TGTGCCAGCAGCGGGCAAGGGGGAACCTACGAGCAGTACTTC.

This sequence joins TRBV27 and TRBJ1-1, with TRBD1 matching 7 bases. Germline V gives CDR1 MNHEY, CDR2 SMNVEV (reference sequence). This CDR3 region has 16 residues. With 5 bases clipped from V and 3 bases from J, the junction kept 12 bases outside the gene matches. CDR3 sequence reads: CASSPDRVYMDTEAFF. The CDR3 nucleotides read TGTGCCAGCAGTCCTGACAGGGTTTATATGGACACTGAAGCTTTCTTT.

The CDR3 here is CASSPGQGSTGELFF. Here the CDR3 DNA reads TGTGCCAGCAGCCCAGGACAGGGGAGCACCGGGGAGCTGTTTTTT. The V and J genes are TRBV7-6 and TRBJ2-2; 9 nucleotides agree with TRBD1. The V and J ends lost 5 bases and 4 bases, in that order; junction bases with no gene match: 5. The length of the CDR3 is 15 residues. Germline V CDR1 and CDR2: SGHVS, FNYEAQ.

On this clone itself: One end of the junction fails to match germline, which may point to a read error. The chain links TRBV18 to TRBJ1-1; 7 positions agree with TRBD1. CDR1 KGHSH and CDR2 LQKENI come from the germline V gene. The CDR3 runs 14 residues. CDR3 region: CASSPQGQGTEAFF. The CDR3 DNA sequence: TGTGCCAGCTCCCCACAGGGGCAGGGCACTGAAGCTTTCTTT. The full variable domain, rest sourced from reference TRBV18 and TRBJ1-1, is NAGVMQNPRHLVRRRGQEARLRCSPMKGHSHVYWYRQLPEEGLKFMVYLQKENIIDESGMPKERFSAEFPKEGPSILRIQQVVRGDSAAYFCASSPQGQGTEAFFGQGTRLTVV.

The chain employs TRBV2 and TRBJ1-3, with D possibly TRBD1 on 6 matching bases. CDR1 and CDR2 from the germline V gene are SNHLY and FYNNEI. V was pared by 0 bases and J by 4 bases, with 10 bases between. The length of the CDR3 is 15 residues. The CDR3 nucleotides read TGTGCCAGCAGTGAAGCTGGGGGGCGAGGAAACACCATATATTTT. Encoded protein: CASSEAGGRGNTIYF.

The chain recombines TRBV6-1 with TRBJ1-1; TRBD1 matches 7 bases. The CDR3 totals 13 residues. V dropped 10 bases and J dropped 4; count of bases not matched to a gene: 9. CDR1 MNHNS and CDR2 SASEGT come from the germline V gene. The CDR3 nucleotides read TGTGCCACCCAGGGGGGTGTGATCACTGAAGCTTTCTTT. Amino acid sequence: CATQGGVITEAFF.

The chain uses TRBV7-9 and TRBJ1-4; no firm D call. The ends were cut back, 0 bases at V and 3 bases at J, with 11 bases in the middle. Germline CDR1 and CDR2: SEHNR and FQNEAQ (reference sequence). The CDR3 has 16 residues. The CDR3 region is CASSLADPYPNEKLFF. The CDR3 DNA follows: TGTGCCAGCAGCTTAGCGGACCCGTATCCTAATGAAAAACTGTTTTTT. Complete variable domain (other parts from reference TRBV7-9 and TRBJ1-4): DTGVSQNPRHKITKRGQNVTFRCDPISEHNRLYWYRQTLGQGPEFLTYFQNEAQLEKSRLLSDRFSAERPKGSFSTLEIQRTEQGDSAMYLCASSLADPYPNEKLFFGSGTQLSVL.

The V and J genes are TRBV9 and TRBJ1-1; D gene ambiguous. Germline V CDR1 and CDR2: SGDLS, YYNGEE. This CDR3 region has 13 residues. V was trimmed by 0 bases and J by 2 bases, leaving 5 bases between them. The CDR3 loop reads CASSVDENTEAFF. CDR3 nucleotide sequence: TGTGCCAGCAGCGTAGACGAAAACACTGAAGCTTTCTTT.